These 11 T cell receptor beta chains were all obtained from the same sample, sequenced in a study of technical replicates of blood from several donors. The table came from immunoSEQ multiplex PCR; TCRdb's copy has only in-frame clones and leaves some out. The sample has about 74,000 clones; almost 96% are singletons. Sample: T cells isolated from PBMCs. The source of these receptors is a human donor in good health.

This chain links TRBV11-2 with TRBJ2-3; D gene ambiguous. Germline CDR1 and CDR2: SGHAT and FQNNGV. The CDR3 contains 11 residues. V dropped 11 bases and J dropped 6 bases, with 12 bases sitting between them. CDR3 DNA sequence: TGTGCCGTAGTATTCCCCGATACGCAGTATTTT. This encodes CAVVFPDTQYF.

The chain joins TRBV7-9 to TRBJ1-3; 8 bases match TRBD1. Germline V lookup: CDR1 SEHNR, CDR2 FQNEAQ (reference sequence). The CDR3 is 18 amino acids. Losses at the gene ends were 5 bases for V and 5 bases for J; bases not matched to a gene: 17. As DNA, the CDR3 is TGTGCCAGCAGCCCGTCGAAACAGGGGGAAGGAGGGAGAAACACCATATATTTT. Residues: CASSPSKQGEGGRNTIYF.

The chain has TRBV27 and TRBJ2-7; tentatively, D is TRBD2 (6 bases). Germline lookup yields CDR1 MNHEY and CDR2 SMNVEV (reference sequence). CDR3 length: 13 amino acids. Deletions cut 0 bases from V and 12 bases from J, with 15 bases between. The CDR3 spells CASSLSGGARRYF. CDR3 sequence (DNA): TGTGCCAGCAGTTTATCAGGAGGGGCACGCAGGTACTTC.

The DNA of the CDR3 is TGTGCCAGCAGCCAAGGGGTTCCAATAGCTACCTACGAGCAGTACTTC. Encoded protein: CASSQGVPIATYEQYF. The chain employs TRBV4-2 and TRBJ2-7, with D unclear. The germline CDR1 and CDR2 sequences are LGHNA and YNFKEQ. The CDR3 totals 16 residues. Deletions cut 1 base from V and 2 bases from J, with 15 bases between.

In its sample, this clone was seen once. The DNA of the CDR3 is TGTGCCGTAGACAGGGGAGACACTGAAGCTTTCTTT. It encodes CAVDRGDTEAFF. This rearrangement joins TRBV10-3 to TRBJ1-1, with 8 bases fitting TRBD1. Germline V gives CDR1 ENHRY, CDR2 SYGVKD. The V gene end was trimmed by 11 bases and the J gene end by 3 bases; junction bases not matched to a gene: 5. The CDR3 runs 12 residues.

This chain links TRBV30 with TRBJ1-2, with 12 positions matching TRBD1. The CDR3 spans 15 residues. Germline values: CDR1 GTSNPN, CDR2 SVGIG (reference sequence). V gave up 8 bases and J gave up 7 bases; unmatched junction bases: 14. CDR3: CARNTGQGASGGYTF. The CDR3 DNA reads TGTGCCAGAAACACGGGACAGGGGGCGTCGGGTGGCTACACCTTC.

The V and J genes are TRBV15 and TRBJ1-5; D unresolved. Germline loops: CDR1 LNHNV, CDR2 YYDKDF (reference sequence). Trimming removed 0 bases from V and 4 bases from J, with 4 bases in between. The CDR3 is 13 amino acids. In nucleotides, the CDR3 is TGTGCCACCAGCAGAGATTTAAATCAGCCCCAGCATTTT. Amino acids: CATSRDLNQPQHF.

The chain links TRBV6-1 to TRBJ2-3; TRBD1 matches 7 bases. V trimming: 1 base; J trimming: 4 bases; junction bases outside the gene matches: 5. Germline V gene data show CDR1 as MNHNS and CDR2 as SASEGT. There are 15 residues in the CDR3. The CDR3 DNA sequence: TGTGCCAGCAGTGAAGGACAGGGAAGGGCAGATACGCAGTATTTT. Translated: CASSEGQGRADTQYF.

This clone was found once. The V call is TRBV19, the J call TRBJ2-7; 8 bases align to TRBD2. CDR3 size: 14 residues. The germline V gene encodes CDR1 LNHDA and CDR2 SQIVND (reference sequence). V lost 9 bases, J lost 0 bases, and 7 bases stayed unmatched. CDR3 nucleotide sequence: TGTGCCAGCTCGCCCAGCGGGAGCTCCTACGAGCAGTACTTC. It codes for CASSPSGSSYEQYF. The full variable domain, in which reference TRBV19 and TRBJ2-7 provide the parts outside the CDR3, is DGGITQSPKYLFRKEGQNVTLSCEQNLNHDAMYWYRQDPGQGLRLIYYSQIVNDFQKGDIAEGYSVSREKKESFPLTVTSAQKNPTAFYLCASSPSGSSYEQYFGPGTRLTVT.

The rearrangement joins TRBV16 to TRBJ2-7, with no clear D. V shed 2 bases and J shed 1 base, with 15 bases lying between them. The CDR3 covers 16 residues. The germline V gene has CDR1 KGHSY and CDR2 FQNENV. The CDR3 spells CASSQEEPVVSYEQYF. The CDR3 DNA reads TGTGCCAGCAGCCAAGAGGAGCCCGTTGTTTCCTACGAGCAGTACTTC. The full variable domain, completed using reference TRBV16 and TRBJ2-7, is GEEVAQTPKHLVRGEGQKAKLYCAPIKGHSYVFWYQQVLKNEFKFLISFQNENVFDETGMPKERFSAKCLPNSPCSLEIQATKLEDSAVYFCASSQEEPVVSYEQYFGPGTRLTVT.

V usage is TRBV2 and J usage is TRBJ2-2; D may be TRBD2 (6 bases). Trimming removed 7 bases from V and 3 bases from J, with 12 bases in between. Germline CDR1 and CDR2: SNHLY and FYNNEI. This CDR3 is 14 amino acids long. The CDR3 loop is CASKEGQYTGELFF. DNA for the CDR3: TGTGCCAGCAAGGAGGGGCAGTACACCGGGGAGCTGTTTTTT. Based on the CDR3 plus reference TRBV2 and TRBJ2-2, the full variable domain is EPEVTQTPSHQVTQMGQEVILRCVPISNHLYFYWYRQILGQKVEFLVSFYNNEISEKSEIFDDQFSVERPDGSNFTLKIRSTKLEDSAMYFCASKEGQYTGELFFGEGSRLTVL.